This entry is about one T cell receptor beta chain. The antigen is undetermined. Per the germline V gene, CDR1 is SGHTA and CDR2 is FQGNSA. The CDR3 is made up of 13 amino acids. Trimming left V 5 bases short and J 7 bases short, with 14 bases between. The data derive from a study of cytomegalovirus exposure and HLA in healthy donors. Study-wide results and limits: It was reported that the classifier diagnosed cytomegalovirus status with high specificity and sensitivity in both the original and validation cohorts. Later analysis found that TCR beta chains associated with HLA were more clonally expanded than other, equally common chains.

With 60 Vbeta and 13 Jbeta primers, the PCR was carried out. TCRdb's copy holds only in-frame clones and misses some; the assay was immunoSEQ multiplex PCR. The repertoire has 90,000 to 150,000 clones, approximately 80% of them found once; the top ten carry about 5%. This TCR came from a man aged 45 to 65 in good health and CMV-seropositive. This chain uses TRBV7-2 with TRBJ1-1; D might be TRBD1 (5 bases). Sample: PBMCs. The CDR3: CASSRRGMGEAFF. CDR3 DNA: TGTGCCAGCAGCCGAAGGGGAATGGGTGAAGCTTTCTTT.